This T cell receptor (beta chain) stems from a study of regulatory T cells in long-lasting Graves disease. For the study at large: More than 5 years of antithyroid drugs with positive TSH receptor antibodies defined persistent Graves' disease.

Both iRepertoire HTBI primers and Arm-PCR of CDR3 regions were used to build the TCR beta libraries. Per the original data handling: From all samples, identification returned over 13 TRBJ and 60 to 80 TRBV segments. TCRdb called the multiplex PCR reads again in MiXCR, with one record for every CDR3 protein. These V and J calls are TCRdb output, not the study's own analysis. The table lists some 280,000 distinct CDR3 sequences, around 21% of them singletons. The time point: persistent/refractory GD, antithyroid drugs over 5 years with positive TRAb. From RNA extracted from PBMCs, the TCR library was made. The source was peripheral blood mononuclear cells (PBMCs), collected when the disease was refractory, from a patient treated with antithyroid drugs. The sequence was collected from a female donor with Graves disease.

The CDR3 DNA reads as TGCGCCAGCAGCTTGGTGGCAGATCCCGGGGAGCTGTTTTTT. Translating gives CASSLVADPGELFF. V gene TRBV5-1 combines with J gene TRBJ2-2; no reliable D call. The CDR3 has 14 amino acids. V lost 0 bases, J lost 6 bases, and 9 bases lay in between. Germline-derived CDR1 and CDR2 are SGHRS and YFSETQ.